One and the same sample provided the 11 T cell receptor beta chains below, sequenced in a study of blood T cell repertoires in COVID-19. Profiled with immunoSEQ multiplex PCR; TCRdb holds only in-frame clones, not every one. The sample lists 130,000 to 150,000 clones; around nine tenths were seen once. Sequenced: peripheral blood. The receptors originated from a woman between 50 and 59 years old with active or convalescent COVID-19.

CDR3 DNA: TGTGCCAGCAGCTTCTCAGCGGGCTACGAGCAGTACTTC. This translates into CASSFSAGYEQYF. The J gene is TRBJ2-7, the V gene TRBV7-8; D might be TRBD2 (6 bases). Trimming left V 3 bases short and J 3 bases short, with 9 bases between. The CDR3 is made up of 13 amino acids. CDR1 and CDR2 (germline): SGHVS, FQNEAQ.

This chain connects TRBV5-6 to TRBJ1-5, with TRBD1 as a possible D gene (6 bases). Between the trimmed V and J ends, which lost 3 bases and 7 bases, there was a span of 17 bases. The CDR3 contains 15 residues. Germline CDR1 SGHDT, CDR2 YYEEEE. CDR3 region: CASSSVTGFGQPQHF. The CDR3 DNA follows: TGTGCCAGCAGCTCGGTAACAGGGTTTGGCCAGCCCCAGCATTTT.

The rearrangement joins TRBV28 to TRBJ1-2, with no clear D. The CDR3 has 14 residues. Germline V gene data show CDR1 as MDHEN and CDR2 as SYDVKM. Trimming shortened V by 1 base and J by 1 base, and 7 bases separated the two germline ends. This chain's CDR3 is CASSLSGGNYGYTF. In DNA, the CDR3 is TGTGCCAGCAGTTTATCTGGAGGTAACTATGGCTACACCTTC.

The CDR3 spells CASSQVGLDNTNTEAFF. The CDR3 DNA reads as TGTGCCAGCAGCCAAGTTGGATTAGACAATACAAACACTGAAGCTTTCTTT. The gene calls are TRBV4-2 and TRBJ1-1, with D unresolved. The CDR3 runs to 17 residues. Germline lookup yields CDR1 LGHNA and CDR2 YNFKEQ. Trimming shortened V by 1 base and J by 2 bases, and 17 bases separated the two germline ends.

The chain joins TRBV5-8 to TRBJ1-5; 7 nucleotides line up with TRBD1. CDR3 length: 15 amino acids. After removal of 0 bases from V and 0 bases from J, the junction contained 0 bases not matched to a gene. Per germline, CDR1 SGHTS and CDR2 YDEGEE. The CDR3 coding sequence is TGTGCCAGCAGCTTGGAGGGGGCTAGCAATCAGCCCCAGCATTTT. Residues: CASSLEGASNQPQHF.

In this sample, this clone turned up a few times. The CDR3 DNA sequence: TGTGCCAGCTCACTCGGGACTAGCGGGGGGAACCAAGAGACCCAGTACTTC. Protein sequence: CASSLGTSGGNQETQYF. The chain recombines TRBV18 with TRBJ2-5, with 15 bases lining up with TRBD2. The germline V gene has CDR1 KGHSH and CDR2 LQKENI. The J segment lost 0 bases and the V segment lost 4 bases, leaving 3 bases of the junction unmatched. CDR3 size: 17 residues. The variable domain in full, with the rest retrieved from reference TRBV18 and TRBJ2-5, is NAGVMQNPRHLVRRRGQEARLRCSPMKGHSHVYWYRQLPEEGLKFMVYLQKENIIDESGMPKERFSAEFPKEGPSILRIQQVVRGDSAAYFCASSLGTSGGNQETQYFGPGTRLLVL.

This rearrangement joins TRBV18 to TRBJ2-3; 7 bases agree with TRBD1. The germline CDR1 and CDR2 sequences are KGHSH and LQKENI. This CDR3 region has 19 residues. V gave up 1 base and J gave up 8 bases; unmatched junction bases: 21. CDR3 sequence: CASSPQNTKDRDGAGTQYF. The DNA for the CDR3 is TGTGCCAGCTCACCACAGAACACGAAAGACAGGGATGGGGCGGGTACGCAGTATTTT.

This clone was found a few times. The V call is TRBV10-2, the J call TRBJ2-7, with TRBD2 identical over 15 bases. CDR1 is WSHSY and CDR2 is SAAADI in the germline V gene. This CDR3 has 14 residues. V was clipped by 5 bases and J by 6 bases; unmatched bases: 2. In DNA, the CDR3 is TGCGCCAGCAGTAAGGGACTAGCGGGAGGCGAGCAGTACTTC. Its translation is CASSKGLAGGEQYF.

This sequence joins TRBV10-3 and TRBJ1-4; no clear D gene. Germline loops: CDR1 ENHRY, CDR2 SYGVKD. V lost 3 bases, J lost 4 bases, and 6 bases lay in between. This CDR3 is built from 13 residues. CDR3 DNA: TGTGCCATCAGTGAAGAGGTTAATGAAAAACTGTTTTTT. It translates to CAISEEVNEKLFF.

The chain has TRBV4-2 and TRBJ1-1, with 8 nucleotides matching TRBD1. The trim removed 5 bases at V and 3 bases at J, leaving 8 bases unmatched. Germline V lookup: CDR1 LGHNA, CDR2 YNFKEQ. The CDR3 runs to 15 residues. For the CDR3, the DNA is TGTGCCAGCAGCGCCCAGGTACAGGGGGACACTGAAGCTTTCTTT. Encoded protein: CASSAQVQGDTEAFF.

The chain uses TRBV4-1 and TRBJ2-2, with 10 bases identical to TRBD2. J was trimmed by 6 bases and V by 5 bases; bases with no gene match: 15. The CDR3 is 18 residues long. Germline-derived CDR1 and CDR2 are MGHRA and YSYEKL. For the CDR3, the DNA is TGCGCCAGCAGCACCCAACCCACTAGCGGGAAGTTTTCCGGGGAGCTGTTTTTT. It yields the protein CASSTQPTSGKFSGELFF.